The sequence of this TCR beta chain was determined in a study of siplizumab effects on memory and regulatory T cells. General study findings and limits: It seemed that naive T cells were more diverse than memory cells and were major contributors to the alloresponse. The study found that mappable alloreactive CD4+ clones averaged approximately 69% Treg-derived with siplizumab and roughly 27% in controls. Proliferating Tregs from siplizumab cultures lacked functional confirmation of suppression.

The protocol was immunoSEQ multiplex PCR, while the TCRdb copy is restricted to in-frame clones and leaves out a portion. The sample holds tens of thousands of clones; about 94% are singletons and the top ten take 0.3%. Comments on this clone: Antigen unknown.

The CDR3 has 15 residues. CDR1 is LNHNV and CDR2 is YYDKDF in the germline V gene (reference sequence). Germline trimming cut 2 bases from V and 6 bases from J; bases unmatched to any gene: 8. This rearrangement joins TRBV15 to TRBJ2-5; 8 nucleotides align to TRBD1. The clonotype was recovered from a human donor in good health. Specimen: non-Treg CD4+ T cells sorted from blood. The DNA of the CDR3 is TGTGCCACCAGCAGACCGGACAGGGAGGTCCAGACCCAGTACTTC. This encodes CATSRPDREVQTQYF.